The sequence of this TCR delta chain was determined in a study of γδ T cells in repeated Plasmodium falciparum infection. At the level of the study: Sampling occurred at baseline, pre-infection for selected infections, and 21 days post-infection.

Bulk repertoires came from Vgamma9/Vdelta2+ or Vdelta2-negative gammadelta T cells flow-sorted from PBMC. Turning to this clone: The protein recorded in TCRdb matches a much larger clone and deviates from this DNA's translation at residue 17, suggesting a read error; the protein here is obtained by translating the DNA.

Germline CDR1 reads GEAIGNYY; CDR2 reads EKD. The CDR3 loop spans 19 amino acids. Each sorted gammadelta sample had TRG and TRD chains sequenced. TCRdb re-called the multiplex PCR reads through CATT. The repertoire has some 100,000 delta-chain clones, more than 1.4% of them found once; the top ten carry 7% to 9.5%. The V gene call is TRDV2, and the J gene call is absent; the listed D gene, TRDD3, was not tested against the DNA. The receptor was isolated from a pool of human donors (malaria-infected and uninfected, not separated). Input material: gamma-delta T cells from blood. The CDR3 DNA is TGTGCCTGTGACCTTTACTGGGGGGTGCAATTCTGGGACACCCGACAGACGTTTTTC. Amino acids: CACDLYWGVQFWDTRQTFF.